This T cell receptor (beta chain) was found in a study of T cells after yellow fever vaccination. Notes on the study in general: Clonotypes appearing in both CD4 and CD8 compartments existed, and their share was small.

TCRdb used MiXCR to reprocess the 5' RACE reads, holding one entry per CDR3 protein. The sample has approximately 85,000 distinct CDR3 sequences, about an eighth seen once. The CDR3 spans 14 residues. V was clipped by 1 base and J by 6 bases, with 15 bases between them. Germline V gives CDR1 DFQATT, CDR2 SNEGSKA (reference sequence). In this sample, this clonotype turned up a few times. The material was CD8+ T cells not binding an NS4B(214-222) dextramer, sorted from PBMCs, obtained about 21 days after the first yellow fever vaccination. The V gene is TRBV20-1, the J gene TRBJ2-5; D might be TRBD2 (6 bases). The clonotype originates from a man between 18 and 35 years old who received the YFV17D yellow fever vaccine. In DNA, the CDR3 is TGCAGTGCTAGAGCCCTCGATGGCGGGAAGACCCAGTACTTC. Amino acid sequence: CSARALDGGKTQYF.